This T cell receptor beta chain derives from a study of shared clonotypes between healthy human individuals. Study-level background: Donor ages ranged 18 to 49 years: a couple of women, three men. General study results and limits: Richness estimates generally favored naive over memory subsets. Approximately 4.6% of naive CD4 clonotypes were common to a few donors.

Source study methods: Filtering was not the same, since immunoSEQ gave junction-only sequences without quality scores. Produced via immunoSEQ multiplex PCR; TCRdb's table is partial and in-frame only. Clone size and the V and J calls come from that table; the DNA yielded D and trimming. The sample yields hundreds of thousands of clones, approximately 74% seen once. This CDR3 region has 13 residues. Germline lookup yields CDR1 MDHEN and CDR2 SYDVKM. The V end lost 7 bases, the J end lost 1 base, and 10 bases lay between the germline ends. This clone was seen once. The antigen is unknown. The source of this sequence is a woman aged 25 to 39 in good health. Sequencing input: memory CD4+ T cells sorted from blood. Described subset: CD45RA-negative fraction. The chain carries TRBV28 and TRBJ1-2; D not certain. The chain's CDR3 is CASMEEYNYGYTF. The DNA for the CDR3 is TGTGCCAGCATGGAAGAGTATAACTATGGCTACACCTTC.